Only a few counts were recorded for the clone carrying this T cell receptor (beta chain). This specimen belongs to a study of blood T cells in healthy people across ages. Germline V CDR1 and CDR2: SGHDN, FVKESK. V lost 0 bases to trimming and J lost 0 bases, with 6 bases between them. This CDR3 is 16 amino acids long. For the second PCR, which ran for about 6 to 11 cycles, a sample-barcoded 5' primer and a J-beta primer mix were used. TCRdb itself ran the 5' RACE reads through MiXCR, one entry per CDR3 protein. The table has fewer than 800,000 distinct CDR3 sequences, 45% to 50% seen once. Sequencing used blood. The receptor's source is a woman aged 55-70 years in good health. This rearrangement joins TRBV14 to TRBJ2-6; D is unclear. The CDR3 DNA is TGTGCCAGCAGCCAAGATGAGTTCTCTGGGGCCAACGTCCTGACTTTC. Its protein product is CASSQDEFSGANVLTF.